The rows below give T cell receptor beta chains drawn from one sample of a study of T cells after yellow fever vaccination. MiXCR was run by TCRdb on the 5' RACE reads, yielding one entry per CDR3 protein. Among approximately 450,000 distinct CDR3 sequences listed, around 20% were seen once. This sample comprised PBMCs, obtained before the yellow fever booster vaccination. These TCRs come from a man aged 18 to 29 who received the YFV17D yellow fever vaccine. Each CDR3 is given with its conserved first and last residue. Fields, in order: V gene, J gene, CDR3 protein.

TRBV6-5,TRBJ1-4,CASSYSHGGGEKLFF
TRBV7-9,TRBJ2-1,CASSRLAGAYNEQFF
TRBV7-6,TRBJ1-1,CASSPWGGRMNTEAFF
TRBV7-2,TRBJ1-6,CASSLRVTYNSPLHF
TRBV12-3/TRBV12-4,TRBJ2-3,CASSFRGAFYPDTQYF
TRBV29-1,TRBJ1-1,CSGADRVTEAFF
TRBV6-6,TRBJ1-2,CASSAPGYTF
TRBV18,TRBJ2-7,CASSHRDFPYEQYF
TRBV28,TRBJ1-1,CASSLPGQIEAFF
TRBV11-1,TRBJ1-1,CASSPRRSGAEAFF
TRBV7-2,TRBJ1-4,CASSLGQGRREKLFF
TRBV11-3,TRBJ2-3,CASSLGSRGSATDTQYF
TRBV5-5,TRBJ2-7,CASSTFRYEQYF